This T cell receptor beta chain derives from a study of cytomegalovirus exposure and HLA in healthy donors. The PCR was carried out with 60 Vbeta primers and 13 Jbeta primers. Assay: immunoSEQ multiplex PCR; the TCRdb copy retains only in-frame clones and omits some. The sample has tens of thousands of clones, about 60% seen once. Broader study findings: Cytomegalovirus association was assigned to more than 150 TCR beta chains. Later work found most CMV-associated TCR beta chains apparently HLA-restricted.

As regards this clone: Its antigen is unknown.

Trimming pared 0 bases from V and 6 bases from J, leaving 9 bases between. The CDR3 loop spans 13 amino acids. The V gene's germline CDR1 is PRHDT and CDR2 FYEKMQ (reference sequence). The donors, nominally healthy at sampling, likely had unrecorded immune exposures. What was sequenced was PBMCs. The gene calls are TRBV13 and TRBJ2-7; D is possibly TRBD1 (6 bases). The origin of this receptor is a man aged 60-69 years in good health and CMV-seropositive. The chain's CDR3 is CASSLGQGLEQYF. The CDR3 DNA sequence: TGTGCCAGCAGCTTAGGACAGGGTCTCGAGCAGTACTTC.